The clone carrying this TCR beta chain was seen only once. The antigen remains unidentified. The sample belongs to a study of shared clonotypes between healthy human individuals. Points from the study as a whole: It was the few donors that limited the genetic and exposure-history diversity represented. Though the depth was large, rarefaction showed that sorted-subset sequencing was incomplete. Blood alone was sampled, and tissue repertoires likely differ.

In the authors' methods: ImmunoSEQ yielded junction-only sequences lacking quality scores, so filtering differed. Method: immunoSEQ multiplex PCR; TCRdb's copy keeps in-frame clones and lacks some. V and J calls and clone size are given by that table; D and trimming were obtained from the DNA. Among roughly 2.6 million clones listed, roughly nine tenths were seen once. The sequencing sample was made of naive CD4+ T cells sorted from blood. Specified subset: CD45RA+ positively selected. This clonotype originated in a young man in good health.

The CDR3 region has the DNA TGCGCCAGCAGCCAAGCGTTAACCGTCAGCTCCTACAATGAGCAGTTCTTC. Translation gives CASSQALTVSSYNEQFF. V gene TRBV4-3 combines with J gene TRBJ2-1; no clear D gene. V dropped 1 base and J dropped 0 bases, with 13 bases sitting between them. Germline values: CDR1 LGHNA, CDR2 YSLEER. The CDR3 covers 17 residues.